This TCR beta chain was documented in a study of persistence of HIV-infected CD4 T cells. An overlapping HIV-1 Gag peptide pool stimulated these cells at approximately 0.91 ug/peptide/mL. Sorting of responding CD4+ T cells relied on upregulated CD40 ligand together with CD69. Anti-CD28/CD49d costimulation, CD40-blocking antibody and enfuvirtide were given to CD8-depleted PBMCs for approximately 18 hours. Worth noting for this clone: Its antigen remains unidentified.

Whole-study findings and limits: Degenerate expanded CDR3beta sequences were enriched among CMV- and Gag-responding cells.

CDR3 length: 15 amino acids. The V gene end was trimmed by 4 bases and the J gene end by 2 bases; junction bases not matched to a gene: 2. Germline CDR1 reads MNHEY; CDR2 reads SVGAGI. Sequencing used immunoSEQ version 4 in survey mode. Assay: immunoSEQ multiplex PCR; the TCRdb copy retains only in-frame clones and omits some. The sample has fewer than 40,000 clones; approximately 70% are singletons. The chain combines TRBV6-5 with TRBJ1-5, with TRBD1 matching over 10 bases. The TCR sequence derives from an adult man with HIV who was CMV-seropositive. The sequencing used CD4+ T cells sorted from PBMCs after 18-hour stimulation, collected from a patient who received antiretroviral therapy. The CDR3 nucleotides are TGTGCCAGCAGTTCCGGGACAGGGGGCAATCAGCCCCAGCATTTT. Residues: CASSSGTGGNQPQHF.